This T cell receptor (beta chain) was found in a study of shared clonotypes between healthy human individuals. Per germline, CDR1 MGHRA and CDR2 YSYEKL. This CDR3 is built from 15 residues. V gave up 6 bases and J gave up 4 bases; unmatched junction bases: 8. Some clones are missing from TCRdb's copy, which holds only in-frame ones; the method was immunoSEQ multiplex PCR. The sample shows around 700,000 clones, 73% of them seen only once. This rearrangement joins TRBV4-1 to TRBJ2-2, with 7 bases matching TRBD2. This clonotype originated in a woman in her 30s in good health. Input material: memory CD4+ T cells sorted from blood. Subset of the sample: CD45RA-negative fraction. The CDR3: CASRRPGRGTGELFF. The CDR3 DNA is TGCGCCAGCAGGAGACCGGGGAGGGGCACCGGGGAGCTGTTTTTT.